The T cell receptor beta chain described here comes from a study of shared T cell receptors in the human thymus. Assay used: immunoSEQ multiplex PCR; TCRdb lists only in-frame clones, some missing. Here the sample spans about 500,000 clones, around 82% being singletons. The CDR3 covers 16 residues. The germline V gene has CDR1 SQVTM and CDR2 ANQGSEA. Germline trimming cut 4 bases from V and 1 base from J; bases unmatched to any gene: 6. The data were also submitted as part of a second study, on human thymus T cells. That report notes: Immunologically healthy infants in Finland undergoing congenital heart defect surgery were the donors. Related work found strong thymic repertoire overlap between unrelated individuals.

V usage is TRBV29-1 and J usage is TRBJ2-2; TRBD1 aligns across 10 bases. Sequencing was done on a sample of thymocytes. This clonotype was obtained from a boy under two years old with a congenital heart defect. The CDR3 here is CSVVTGTGENTGELFF. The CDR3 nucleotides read TGCAGCGTTGTAACCGGGACAGGGGAGAACACCGGGGAGCTGTTTTTT.